These 15 T cell receptor beta chains share one sample of origin, sequenced in a study of early T cells in non-severe SARS-CoV-2 infection. TCRdb itself ran the 5' RACE reads through MiXCR, one entry per CDR3 protein. The profile covers 45,000 or so distinct CDR3 sequences, with 11% appearing a single time and 9.7% taken by the ten largest. The sequencing sample was made of whole blood. These TCRs come from an adult who was a healthcare worker with PCR-confirmed SARS-CoV-2 infection or an uninfected control (not recorded which).

This clonotype was picked up a small number of times. In DNA form, the CDR3 reads TGCAGTGCTAGAGACAGGGGAAGGGCGGACGAGCAGTACTTC. Encoded protein: CSARDRGRADEQYF. The genes are TRBV20-1 and TRBJ2-7, with D possibly being TRBD1 (6 bases). CDR1 and CDR2 from the germline V gene are DFQATT and SNEGSKA (reference sequence). This CDR3 comprises 14 residues. V lost 0 bases, J lost 5 bases, and 14 bases lay in between.

This clonotype was seen ten or more times. V usage is TRBV12-3 or TRBV12-4 and J usage is TRBJ2-1; TRBD1 matches 9 bases. The V segment lost 7 bases and the J segment 6 bases; nucleotides outside the gene matches: 10. CDR3 size: 15 residues. The CDR3 coding sequence is TGTGCCAGCAACATACAGGGGGCGAGGGGCAATGAGCAGTTCTTC. Translated: CASNIQGARGNEQFF.

In its sample, this clonotype was seen many times. This chain connects TRBV18 to TRBJ1-4; D ambiguous. Looked up from germline, CDR1 is KGHSH and CDR2 is LQKENI. With 8 bases removed from V and 8 bases from J, the gap between germline ends came to 15 bases. The length of the CDR3 is 13 residues. The chain's CDR3 is CASARAQGEKLFF. The DNA for the CDR3 is TGTGCCAGCGCTCGGGCCCAAGGGGAAAAACTGTTTTTT. Full variable domain (rest looked up from reference TRBV18 and TRBJ1-4): NAGVMQNPRHLVRRRGQEARLRCSPMKGHSHVYWYRQLPEEGLKFMVYLQKENIIDESGMPKERFSAEFPKEGPSILRIQQVVRGDSAAYFCASARAQGEKLFFGSGTQLSVL.

The rearrangement uses TRBV20-1 and TRBJ2-5, with TRBD2 as a possible D gene (6 bases). This CDR3 comprises 15 residues. Germline V CDR1 and CDR2: DFQATT, SNEGSKA (reference sequence). The V end was cut by 0 bases, the J end by 4 bases, with 15 bases between. CDR3: CSAREGGVVGETQYF. Written as DNA, the CDR3 is TGCAGTGCTAGAGAAGGCGGGGTAGTAGGAGAGACCCAGTACTTC.

This sequence joins TRBV6-2 or TRBV6-3 and TRBJ1-2; tentative D call: TRBD1 (6 bases). The V and J ends lost 6 bases and 5 bases respectively, with 10 bases between them. Germline values: CDR1 MNHEY, CDR2 SVGEGT. This CDR3 is built from 12 residues. CDR3: CASRRQVYGYTF. CDR3 sequence (DNA): TGTGCCAGCAGACGACAGGTGTATGGCTACACCTTC.

The chain has TRBV7-2 and TRBJ2-5; 8 nucleotides align to TRBD2. There are 16 residues in the CDR3. Germline V gives CDR1 SGHTA, CDR2 FQGNSA. Losses at the gene ends were 1 base for V and 1 base for J; bases not matched to a gene: 5. The CDR3 loop is CASSLEGTRTQETQYF. Written as DNA, the CDR3 is TGTGCCAGCAGCTTAGAAGGGACTAGAACCCAAGAGACCCAGTACTTC.

The rearrangement links TRBV15 to TRBJ1-2; no clear D. The germline V gene encodes CDR1 LNHNV and CDR2 YYDKDF (reference sequence). The CDR3 loop spans 14 amino acids. V lost 0 bases and J 1 base, leaving 6 bases between the germline ends. The CDR3 here is CATSRDKVNYGYTF. The CDR3 DNA sequence: TGTGCCACCAGCAGAGATAAGGTTAACTATGGCTACACCTTC.

This clonotype was picked up a small number of times. CDR3 in DNA: TGCGCCAGCAGCCAAGAGGGGTTGGGGGCCAACGTCCTGACTTTC. This gives the protein CASSQEGLGANVLTF. The chain couples TRBV4-3 to TRBJ2-6; D is unresolved. The CDR3 contains 15 residues. V gave up 0 bases and J gave up 4 bases, with 7 bases separating them. CDR1 LGHNA and CDR2 YSLEER come from the germline V gene.

Many counts were recorded for this clonotype. The CDR3 DNA reads TGTGCCAGCAGTCCCGCGCGAGCGGGCTATGGCTACACCTTC. Its translation: CASSPARAGYGYTF. The gene calls are TRBV28 and TRBJ1-2; unclear D gene. Trimming took 5 bases from V and 4 from J, leaving 14 bases between them. The germline V gene encodes CDR1 MDHEN and CDR2 SYDVKM. The CDR3 extends over 14 amino acids.

The chain carries TRBV6-2 or TRBV6-3 and TRBJ2-2; possible D gene TRBD1, 6 bases. The germline gives CDR1 MNHEY, CDR2 SVGEGT. The CDR3 runs 17 residues. V dropped 6 bases and J dropped 2 bases, with 19 bases sitting between them. Here the CDR3 reads CASSRDRSRVNTGELFF. The CDR3 nucleotides are TGTGCCAGCAGCCGCGACAGGTCTCGTGTCAACACCGGGGAGCTGTTTTTT.

This sequence joins TRBV24-1 and TRBJ1-4; 8 bases are a match to TRBD1. The CDR3 is 15 residues long. Trimming at V came to 3 bases and at J to 4 bases, leaving 3 bases not matched to a gene. The germline V gene encodes CDR1 KGHDR and CDR2 SFDVKD. The CDR3, as DNA: TGTGCCACCAGTGATGGGACAGGACTTAATGAAAAACTGTTTTTT. This encodes CATSDGTGLNEKLFF.

This clonotype was counted many times. V and J are TRBV10-1 and TRBJ1-1; 7 bases match TRBD1. This CDR3 region has 12 residues. The V and J ends lost 5 bases and 9 bases, in that order; junction bases with no gene match: 6. Germline V gives CDR1 WNHNN, CDR2 SYGVQD (reference sequence). CDR3 bases: TGCGCCAGCAGTATGGAAGGGGGCCAAGCTTTCTTT. Translated: CASSMEGGQAFF.

This clonotype was detected ten times or more. Here the CDR3 reads CASSLGAGGETQYF. The CDR3 DNA is TGTGCCAGCAGCTTAGGGGCGGGGGGAGAGACCCAGTACTTC. The chain links TRBV7-2 to TRBJ2-5; 8 positions agree with TRBD2. CDR1 is SGHTA and CDR2 is FQGNSA in the germline V gene. The CDR3 runs 14 residues. With V trimmed by 1 base and J by 4 bases, 2 bases remained unmatched.

Ten or more counts support this clonotype. This chain joins TRBV3-1 and TRBJ1-1, with TRBD1 matching over 7 bases. The CDR3 sequence is 15 residues long. Germline loops: CDR1 LGHDT, CDR2 YNNKEL (reference sequence). With 4 bases clipped from V and 4 bases from J, the junction kept 9 bases outside the gene matches. CDR3 DNA sequence: TGTGCCAGCAGCCCCAACAGGGGAAGCGGCACTGAAGCTTTCTTT. It is translated as CASSPNRGSGTEAFF. The whole variable domain, filled in from reference TRBV3-1 and TRBJ1-1, reads DTAVSQTPKYLVTQMGNDKSIKCEQNLGHDTMYWYKQDSKKFLKIMFSYNNKELIINETVPNRFSPKSPDKAHLNLHINSLELGDSAVYFCASSPNRGSGTEAFFGQGTRLTVV.

In its sample, this clonotype ranks as medium-sized. This sequence joins TRBV7-3 and TRBJ1-1, with unresolved D. CDR1 is SGHTA, CDR2 FQGTGA, per germline. V was trimmed by 4 bases and J by 0 bases, leaving 12 bases between them. The CDR3 runs to 15 residues. The CDR3 spells CASSSDGRMNTEAFF. The CDR3 DNA is TGTGCCAGCAGCTCCGACGGTAGGATGAACACTGAAGCTTTCTTT.